These 2 T cell receptor beta chains originate from one sample sequenced in a study of Tregs in tolerant kidney transplant recipients (dated by TCRdb to the late 2010s). In the paper's terms, the time point label means: blood sample drawn before combined kidney and bone marrow transplant. The method behind the library was the immunoSEQ multiplex PCR assay. The clones in this table, taken by TCRdb from immuneACCESS, are in-frame only. Not every clone is retained; where verified, under half of the shortfall comes from an unresolved V gene, and the cause of the rest is unknown. The sample has approximately 69,000 clones on record, roughly nine tenths of them singletons. Around 0.4% of the sample lies in the top ten. This specimen consisted of CD4+ T cells from blood, obtained before the transplant. The receptors come from a human donor who received a combined kidney and bone marrow transplant.

The chain is built from TRBV28 and TRBJ2-7; maybe TRBD2 (6 bases). The germline V gene encodes CDR1 MDHEN and CDR2 SYDVKM. V lost 2 bases and J 4 bases, leaving 18 bases between the germline ends. CDR3 length: 16 amino acids. The CDR3 bases are TGTGCCAGCAGTTTAGATTCGGGGGAATGGAGATACGAGCAGTACTTC. It encodes CASSLDSGEWRYEQYF.

The chain recombines TRBV18 with TRBJ2-5; TRBD2 aligns across 8 bases. V shed 2 bases and J 5 bases; nucleotides not matched to a gene: 10. This CDR3 is 16 amino acids long. Looked up from germline, CDR1 is KGHSH and CDR2 is LQKENI. CDR3 region: CASSPSPRTGGETQYF. In DNA, the CDR3 is TGTGCCAGCTCACCATCCCCACGAACGGGGGGGGAGACCCAGTACTTC.